The present entry profiles one T cell receptor (beta chain) with its context. Its antigen is not known. Sequencing used immunoSEQ multiplex PCR; TCRdb keeps in-frame clones, though not all of them. The data hold 50,000 or so clones, with about 90% observed a single time. The entry originates in a study of graft-versus-host responses after intestinal transplantation. Per germline, CDR1 LNHDA and CDR2 SQIVND (reference sequence). The CDR3 covers 14 residues. V lost 0 bases, J lost 4 bases, and 10 bases lay in between. This specimen was unstimulated CD4+ T cells sorted from spleen or lymph node cells, taken before transplant. This chain uses TRBV19 with TRBJ2-7; D remains unclear. The TCR was taken from a human donor who was the organ donor for an intestinal transplant. CDR3 protein: CASSIDPDTYEQYF. The CDR3 DNA reads TGTGCCAGTAGTATAGATCCCGACACTTACGAGCAGTACTTC.